Below, 21 T cell receptor beta chains from the same sample are listed, as sequenced in a study of response to subunit inactivated influenza vaccine (dated 2018 in TCRdb). The protocol used for the library was RT-PCR. TCRdb shows the sequencer as Illumina HiSeq 2500. TCRdb reran the public reads through fastp at Q25 and MiXCR, keeping productive beta chains. Here each entry gathers all rows of one CDR3 protein and keeps the most common genes and DNA. The sample has 500,000 to 650,000 distinct CDR3 sequences on record, 7.6% of them singletons. The ten largest account for 13% of the sample. The sample in question was PBMCs from blood, obtained about 23 months after vaccination. All receptors come from a man aged 50 to 69 who received an inactivated influenza vaccine. Donor details come from another sample of the same person, matched by shared clones.

V usage is TRBV6-5 and J usage is TRBJ2-3; D is unclear. Germline loops: CDR1 MNHEY, CDR2 SVGAGI. The CDR3 is 15 amino acids. The V end was cut by 3 bases, the J end by 1 base, with 11 bases between. The CDR3 sequence is CASSYQGYRTDTQYF. CDR3 in DNA: TGTGCCAGCAGTTATCAAGGTTATCGCACAGATACGCAGTATTTT.

The chain has TRBV5-1 and TRBJ2-2, with a tentative D call TRBD2 (5 bases). V dropped 4 bases and J dropped 4 bases, with 20 bases sitting between them. CDR3 size: 17 residues. The V gene's germline CDR1 is SGHRS and CDR2 YFSETQ. CDR3 amino acids: CASSHSGFPVITGELFF. CDR3 nucleotides: TGCGCCAGCAGCCACTCGGGATTCCCAGTGATCACCGGGGAGCTGTTTTTT.

This clonotype was recorded a few times. The chain recombines TRBV6-5 with TRBJ1-6; 10 bases fit TRBD1. The CDR3 is 15 amino acids. Germline V gene sequence: CDR1 MNHEY, CDR2 SVGAGI. Trimming cost V 4 bases and J 7 bases; bases outside gene matches: 4. The CDR3 reads CASSSGTGVNSPLHF. The DNA of the CDR3 is TGTGCCAGCAGTTCGGGGACAGGGGTAAATTCACCCCTCCACTTT.

J is TRBJ2-6 and V is TRBV5-1; D assignment may be TRBD1 or TRBD2 (5 bases each). The CDR3 is 20 amino acids. Trimming left V 0 bases short and J 0 bases short, with 19 bases between. From germline, CDR1 is SGHRS and CDR2 YFSETQ. The CDR3 loop reads CASSLALKPGPLSGANVLTF. The CDR3 DNA sequence: TGCGCCAGCAGCTTGGCATTAAAACCGGGACCGCTCTCTGGGGCCAACGTCCTGACTTTC.

This clonotype was seen ten or more times. The V gene is TRBV5-6, the J gene TRBJ2-4, with TRBD1 matching 7 bases. J gave up 11 bases and V 2 bases, and 1 base lay outside the gene matches. The CDR3 contains 11 residues. The germline V gene encodes CDR1 SGHDT and CDR2 YYEEEE. The CDR3 reads CASSLGTVQYF. CDR3 sequence (DNA): TGTGCCAGCAGCTTAGGGACAGTTCAGTACTTC.

The chain uses TRBV19 and TRBJ1-2; D unclear. The germline V gene has CDR1 LNHDA and CDR2 SQIVND (reference sequence). Trimming removed 5 bases from V and 8 bases from J, with 21 bases in between. This CDR3 comprises 15 residues. The chain's CDR3 is CASSLALVLGAGYTF. DNA of the CDR3: TGTGCCAGTAGTCTCGCCCTGGTCCTAGGAGCCGGCTACACCTTC.

V and J are TRBV7-2 and TRBJ2-1, with 7 nucleotides matching TRBD2. The CDR3 spans 15 residues. CDR1 SGHTA and CDR2 FQGNSA come from the germline V gene. V shed 5 bases, J shed 2 bases, and the junction held 6 bases outside the gene matches. In nucleotides, the CDR3 is TGTGCCAGCAGCCCCCTGGGGGGGGCCTACAATGAGCAGTTCTTC. Translating it yields CASSPLGGAYNEQFF.

At least ten counts were recorded for this clonotype. The chain recombines TRBV4-3 with TRBJ1-4, with 7 bases that match TRBD1. CDR1 and CDR2 from the germline V gene are LGHNA and YSLEER. The CDR3 consists of 14 residues. Trimming cost V 3 bases and J 5 bases; bases outside gene matches: 3. The CDR3 region is CASSQGQTNEKLFF. The DNA of the CDR3 is TGCGCCAGCAGCCAGGGACAGACAAATGAAAAACTGTTTTTT.

This clonotype was recorded many times. The rearrangement uses TRBV15 and TRBJ2-1, with D possibly matching TRBD2 (5 bases). The CDR3 has 18 amino acids. Trimming left V 0 bases short and J 2 bases short, with 17 bases between. Per germline, CDR1 LNHNV and CDR2 YYDKDF (reference sequence). The CDR3 sequence: CATSRDTHRGFAYNEQFF. The CDR3 coding sequence is TGTGCCACCAGCAGAGATACCCATCGGGGTTTTGCCTACAATGAGCAGTTCTTC.

The chain combines TRBV4-1 with TRBJ1-5; D call uncertain. This CDR3 has 14 residues. The germline CDR1 and CDR2 sequences are MGHRA and YSYEKL. Trimming cost V 4 bases and J 5 bases, with 12 bases left between them. CDR3 in amino acids: CASSPHRADQPQHF. CDR3 nucleotides: TGCGCCAGCAGCCCCCATAGAGCCGATCAGCCCCAGCATTTT.

The rearrangement links TRBV2 to TRBJ1-5, with D possibly TRBD1 on 5 matching bases. Per germline, CDR1 SNHLY and CDR2 FYNNEI. The ends were cut back, 6 bases at V and 3 bases at J, with 15 bases in the middle. CDR3 length equals 15 residues. The CDR3 DNA is TGTGCCAGCAGAGCCCCGGGACTGACCAATCAGCCCCAGCATTTT. This sequence encodes CASRAPGLTNQPQHF.

This clonotype occurred a few times. This sequence joins TRBV4-1 and TRBJ1-5, with D possibly being TRBD1 (6 bases). Trimming stripped 4 bases from V and 3 bases from J, with 22 bases between. Germline V gene data show CDR1 as MGHRA and CDR2 as YSYEKL. The CDR3 spans 18 residues. The CDR3 loop reads CASSPRGIRRPINQPQHF. DNA of the CDR3: TGCGCCAGCAGCCCTAGGGGGATTCGGCGGCCGATCAATCAGCCCCAGCATTTT.

Here the CDR3 DNA reads TGTGCCAGCAGTTTAAAGGGGATAGCCAAAAACATTCAGTACTTC. Its translation is CASSLKGIAKNIQYF. The rearrangement links TRBV28 to TRBJ2-4, with a possible D match to TRBD1 (5 bases). The CDR3 covers 15 residues. The germline gives CDR1 MDHEN, CDR2 SYDVKM. The V end lost 2 bases, the J end lost 0 bases, and 8 bases lay between the germline ends.

V gene TRBV20-1 combines with J gene TRBJ2-7; tentative D call: TRBD1 (6 bases). CDR3 length: 13 amino acids. From germline, CDR1 is DFQATT and CDR2 SNEGSKA (reference sequence). Trimming took 6 bases from V and 2 from J, leaving 14 bases between them. CDR3 in DNA: TGCAGTGCCCCGATGGGGGCCGCCTACGAGCAGTACTTC. As protein: CSAPMGAAYEQYF.

This clonotype was picked up many times. V and J are TRBV2 and TRBJ2-7; perhaps TRBD1 as D (5 bases). Germline loops: CDR1 SNHLY, CDR2 FYNNEI. This CDR3 has 18 amino acids. With 0 bases removed from V and 4 bases from J, the gap between germline ends came to 22 bases. DNA for the CDR3: TGTGCCAGCAGTGAAGCTCGAAGCTATGGCGACAGCCATTACGAGCAGTACTTC. It is translated as CASSEARSYGDSHYEQYF.

This clonotype has more than one count but fewer than ten. This chain connects TRBV7-2 to TRBJ1-2; 11 bases are shared with TRBD1. Germline loops: CDR1 SGHTA, CDR2 FQGNSA. The CDR3 runs 15 residues. V dropped 2 bases and J dropped 7; count of bases not matched to a gene: 6. CDR3 loop: CASSLSGQGVGGYTF. As DNA, the CDR3 is TGTGCCAGCAGCTTATCGGGACAGGGGGTGGGTGGCTACACCTTC. Looking up the rest from reference TRBV7-2 and TRBJ1-2 gives the full variable domain: GAGVSQSPSNKVTEKGKDVELRCDPISGHTALYWYRQSLGQGLEFLIYFQGNSAPDKSGLPSDRFSAERTGGSVSTLTIQRTQQEDSAVYLCASSLSGQGVGGYTFGSGTRLTVV.

This clonotype was detected many times. The CDR3 protein is CASSQDLGNYEQYF. The CDR3 coding sequence is TGCGCCAGCAGCCAAGATCTGGGGAACTACGAGCAGTACTTC. V and J are TRBV4-3 and TRBJ2-7; D remains ambiguous. This CDR3 is 14 amino acids long. Germline assignment: CDR1 LGHNA and CDR2 YSLEER. V shed 0 bases and J shed 3 bases, with 9 bases lying between them.

This chain uses TRBV20-1 with TRBJ2-2; the D is unclear. The CDR3 length is 16 residues. Germline V gene lookup returns CDR1 DFQATT and CDR2 SNEGSKA (reference sequence). V was cut by 3 bases and J by 1 base, with 15 bases left in between. CDR3 in amino acids: CSASPSLTVNTGELFF. The CDR3 DNA reads as TGCAGTGCTAGTCCATCCCTCACAGTGAACACCGGGGAGCTGTTTTTT.

The rearrangement links TRBV20-1 to TRBJ1-3; TRBD1 might be the D (5 bases). Germline CDR1 reads DFQATT; CDR2 reads SNEGSKA (reference sequence). Between the trimmed V and J ends, which lost 3 bases and 2 bases, there was a span of 14 bases. This CDR3 is built from 15 residues. The CDR3 DNA is TGCAGTGCTAGGTCTGGGGGTTTGCCTGGAAACACCATATATTTT. This codes for CSARSGGLPGNTIYF.

The table lists this clonotype with a few counts. The V gene is TRBV27, the J gene TRBJ2-6; D uncertain. Germline-derived CDR1 and CDR2 are MNHEY and SMNVEV (reference sequence). The CDR3 totals 16 residues. V dropped 3 bases and J dropped 4 bases, with 13 bases sitting between them. The CDR3 coding sequence is TGTGCCAGCAGTTTCGGCACTACCCCCGGGGCCAACGTCCTGACTTTC. As protein: CASSFGTTPGANVLTF.

This chain uses TRBV15 with TRBJ2-1, with D maybe TRBD2 (6 bases). Trimming removed 0 bases at V and 4 bases at J, with 19 bases between. CDR1 and CDR2 (germline): LNHNV, YYDKDF (reference sequence). The CDR3 sequence is 18 residues long. The CDR3: CATSRDRTIRPPYNEQFF. The CDR3 nucleotides read TGTGCCACCAGCAGAGATCGGACTATCCGACCCCCTTACAATGAGCAGTTCTTC.